The sample holds a few counts of the clone carrying this T cell receptor (beta chain). The PCR made use of 60 Vbeta and 13 Jbeta primers. Produced via immunoSEQ multiplex PCR; TCRdb's table is partial and in-frame only. Of 85,000 to 130,000 clones listed, about three quarters are singletons. V dropped 1 base and J dropped 1; count of bases not matched to a gene: 10. CDR1 is KGHSH and CDR2 is LQKENI in the germline V gene. This CDR3 contains 18 residues. This sample was included in a study of cytomegalovirus exposure and HLA in healthy donors. The J gene is TRBJ2-7, the V gene TRBV18, with 10 bases matching TRBD2. The TCR originated in a boy younger than 18 in good health and CMV-seronegative. Sequences were obtained from PBMCs. CDR3: CASSPRRGSGRASYEQYF. DNA for the CDR3: TGTGCCAGCTCACCACGCCGCGGAAGCGGGAGGGCGTCCTACGAGCAGTACTTC.